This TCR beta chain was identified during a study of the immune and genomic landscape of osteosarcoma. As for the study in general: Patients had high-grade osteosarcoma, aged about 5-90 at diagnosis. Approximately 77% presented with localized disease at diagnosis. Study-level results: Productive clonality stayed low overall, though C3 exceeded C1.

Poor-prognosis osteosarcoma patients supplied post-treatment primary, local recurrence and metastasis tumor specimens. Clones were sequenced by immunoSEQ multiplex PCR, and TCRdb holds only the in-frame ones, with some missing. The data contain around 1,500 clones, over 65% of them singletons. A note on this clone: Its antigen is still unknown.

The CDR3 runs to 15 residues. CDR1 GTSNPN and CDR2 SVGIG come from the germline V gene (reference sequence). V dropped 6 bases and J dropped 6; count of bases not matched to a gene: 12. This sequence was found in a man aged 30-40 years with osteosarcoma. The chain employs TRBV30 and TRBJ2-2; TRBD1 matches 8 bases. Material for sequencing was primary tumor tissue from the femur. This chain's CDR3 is CACLPGTGVSGELFF. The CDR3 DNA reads TGTGCCTGCCTCCCCGGGACAGGAGTATCCGGGGAGCTGTTTTTT. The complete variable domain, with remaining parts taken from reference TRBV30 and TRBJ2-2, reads SQTIHQWPATLVQPVGSPLSLECTVEGTSNPNLYWYRQAAGRGLQLLFYSVGIGQISSEVPQNLSASRPQDRQFILSSKKLLLSDSGFYLCACLPGTGVSGELFFGEGSRLTVL.